The rows below give T cell receptor beta chains drawn from one sample of a study of blood T cell repertoires in COVID-19. The data were produced by immunoSEQ multiplex PCR, yet TCRdb's version contains in-frame clones alone and is incomplete. The sample has 150,000 to 200,000 clones; about 88% are singletons. The source material was PBMCs or T cells enriched from blood (not recorded which). The receptors were gathered from a woman in her 40s with acute COVID-19. Both conserved end residues are part of each CDR3. The D gene is left open where the match is weak. Size is stated for part of the rows, as once, few or many counts, or as a class when the clone is expanded.

v_gene	abundance	j_gene	d_gene	CDR3aa	CDR3nt
TRBV27	NA	TRBJ1-5	TRBD1	CASSMFARGRRVNQPQHF	TGTGCCAGCAGTATGTTCGCCAGGGGGCGTAGGGTAAATCAGCCCCAGCATTTT
TRBV18	NA	TRBJ2-3	TRBD2	CASSPRTSGLTDTQYF	TGTGCCAGCTCACCGAGGACTAGCGGACTCACAGATACGCAGTATTTT
TRBV19	NA	TRBJ1-5	NA	CASSTSRSNQPQHF	TGTGCCAGTAGTACCTCCCGGAGCAATCAGCCCCAGCATTTT
TRBV28	NA	TRBJ1-2	NA	CASSPSFYGYGYTF	TGTGCCAGCAGTCCATCATTCTACGGCTATGGCTACACCTTC
TRBV18	NA	TRBJ1-4	TRBD1	CASSPGSGQGNEKLFF	TGTGCCAGCTCACCAGGGTCGGGACAGGGAAATGAAAAACTGTTTTTT
TRBV10-3	few	TRBJ2-2	NA	CAIKQGRYGELFF	TGTGCCATAAAACAGGGGAGGTACGGGGAGCTGTTTTTT
TRBV30	NA	TRBJ1-2	TRBD1	CAWYYGTGEGGYTF	TGTGCCTGGTATTATGGGACAGGCGAGGGGGGCTACACCTTC
TRBV9	NA	TRBJ2-7	TRBD1	CASSETGTGIYEQYF	TGTGCCAGCAGCGAAACGGGGACAGGGATCTACGAGCAGTACTTC
TRBV10-1	NA	TRBJ1-1	NA	CASSESAGANTEAFF	TGCGCCAGCAGTGAGTCCGCGGGGGCGAACACTGAAGCTTTCTTT
TRBV6-6	NA	TRBJ1-4	TRBD1	CASRSTGRNEKLFF	TGTGCCAGCAGATCGACAGGGCGTAATGAAAAACTGTTTTTT
TRBV7-6	NA	TRBJ2-2	TRBD1	CASSLAGTGVTGELFF	TGTGCCAGCAGCTTAGCTGGGACAGGGGTTACCGGGGAGCTGTTTTTT
TRBV18	NA	TRBJ2-5	NA	CASSPLEEWETQYF	TGTGCCAGCTCACCCTTGGAGGAGTGGGAGACCCAGTACTTC
TRBV6-5	NA	TRBJ2-2	NA	CASSYWRGNTGELFF	TGTGCCAGCAGTTACTGGCGGGGGAACACCGGGGAGCTGTTTTTT
TRBV7-2	NA	TRBJ2-5	NA	CASSLGRRRHF	TGTGCCAGCAGCTTAGGTAGGCGCAGGCACTTC
TRBV12-3/TRBV12-4	NA	TRBJ2-5	NA	CASSLNRQETQYF	TGTGCCAGCAGTTTAAACAGGCAGGAGACCCAGTACTTC
TRBV6-4	few	TRBJ2-3	TRBD2	CASLAGGPTDTQYF	TGTGCCTCTCTAGCGGGAGGTCCCACAGATACGCAGTATTTT
TRBV12-5	NA	TRBJ2-7	TRBD1	CASGLNRGYEQYF	TGTGCTAGTGGTTTGAACAGGGGCTACGAGCAGTACTTC
TRBV12-3/TRBV12-4	once	TRBJ2-5	NA	CASRRGGTETQYF	TGTGCCAGCAGGAGGGGGGGTACGGAGACCCAGTACTTC
TRBV3-1/TRBV3-2	NA	TRBJ2-7	TRBD2	CASSPQAGGLYEQYF	TGTGCCAGCAGCCCCCAGGCGGGAGGGCTCTACGAGCAGTACTTC
TRBV4-1	NA	TRBJ1-2	TRBD1	CASSPRTGPTTNYGYTF	TGCGCCAGCAGCCCTCGGACAGGGCCGACTACTAACTATGGCTACACCTTC
TRBV6-1	many	TRBJ1-5	NA	CASSEGAGSNQPQHF	TGTGCCAGCAGTGAAGGGGCAGGGAGCAATCAGCCCCAGCATTTT
TRBV28	NA	TRBJ1-1	TRBD1	CASSASPGQGNTEAFF	TGTGCCAGCAGTGCGTCCCCAGGACAGGGGAACACTGAAGCTTTCTTT